This TCR beta chain was found in a study of T cells after yellow fever vaccination. Germline values: CDR1 SGHRS, CDR2 YFSETQ. Trimming removed 4 bases from V and 2 bases from J, with 5 bases in between. This CDR3 region has 12 residues. TCRdb called the 5' RACE reads again in MiXCR, with one record for every CDR3 protein. The data hold hundreds of thousands of distinct CDR3 sequences, with about 13% observed a single time. V usage is TRBV5-1 and J usage is TRBJ2-3; no firm D call. The receptor comes from a man younger than 45 who received the YFV17D yellow fever vaccine. This sample comprised PBMCs, obtained on the day of the yellow fever booster vaccination. The CDR3 bases are TGCGCCAGCAGCACCCCCACAGATACGCAGTATTTT. Its translation is CASSTPTDTQYF.